Given below is one TCR beta chain in context. Sequencing was performed with immunoSEQ multiplex PCR; in TCRdb, only in-frame clones are kept and a portion is missing. The sample lists under 95,000 clones; about 95% were seen once. This CDR3 comprises 15 residues. Germline loops: CDR1 MGHRA, CDR2 YSYEKL. V lost 3 bases to trimming and J lost 0 bases, with 9 bases between them. The sample belongs to a study of technical replicates of blood from several donors. The sequenced sample was T cells isolated from PBMCs. The chain employs TRBV4-1 and TRBJ1-5, with D uncertain. The clonotype originates from a human donor in good health. The CDR3 DNA reads as TGCGCCAGCAGCCAGGGCCCCTATAGCAATCAGCCCCAGCATTTT. It specifies CASSQGPYSNQPQHF.